The next 2 T cell receptor beta chains were all read from a single sample in a study of blood T cell repertoires in COVID-19. Repertoires were generated with immunoSEQ multiplex PCR, while TCRdb's copy carries only in-frame clones and drops some. The sample includes 35,000 to 40,000 clones, around four fifths seen only once; the top ten take about 14%. The sequencing input was peripheral blood. Receptors were obtained from a man aged 45-65 years with active or convalescent COVID-19.

V and J are TRBV9 and TRBJ1-1; D may be TRBD1 (5 bases). With 0 bases removed from V and 1 base from J, the gap between germline ends came to 10 bases. The CDR3 spans 15 residues. The V gene's germline CDR1 is SGDLS and CDR2 YYNGEE. CDR3 nucleotide sequence: TGTGCCAGCAGCGTAGGTGGGGCAGAGAACACTGAAGCTTTCTTT. Translating it yields CASSVGGAENTEAFF.

For the CDR3, the DNA is TGTGCCAGCAGGGGTGGGGGGGGTGGCACAGATACGCAGTATTTT. This translates into CASRGGGGGTDTQYF. This chain joins TRBV4-2 and TRBJ2-3, with 7 bases lining up with TRBD2. This CDR3 region has 15 residues. Germline V gene data show CDR1 as LGHNA and CDR2 as YNFKEQ. Trimming removed 6 bases from V and 1 base from J; junction bases left unmatched: 7.